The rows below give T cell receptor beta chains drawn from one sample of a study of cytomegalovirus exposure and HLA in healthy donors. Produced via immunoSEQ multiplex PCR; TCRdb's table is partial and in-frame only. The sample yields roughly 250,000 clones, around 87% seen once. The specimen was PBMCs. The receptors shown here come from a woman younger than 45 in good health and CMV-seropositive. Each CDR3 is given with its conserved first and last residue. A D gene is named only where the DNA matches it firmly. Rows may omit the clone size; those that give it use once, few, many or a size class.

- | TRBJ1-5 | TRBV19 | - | TGTGCCAGTAGCGAGGCTAGCAATCAGCCCCAGCATTTT | CASSEASNQPQHF
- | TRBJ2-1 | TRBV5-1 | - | TGCGCCAGCAGGCCAGGGGGCACTAGCGTTAGCTCCTACAATGAGCAGTTCTTC | CASRPGGTSVSSYNEQFF
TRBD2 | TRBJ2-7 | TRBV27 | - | TGTGCCAGCAGCTTCGGACTAGCGGGAGTCAACGAGCAGTACTTC | CASSFGLAGVNEQYF
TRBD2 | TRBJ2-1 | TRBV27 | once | TGTGCCAGCAGTTTATATTTGACTAGCGGGACAAATGAGCAGTTCTTC | CASSLYLTSGTNEQFF
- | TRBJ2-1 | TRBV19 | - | TGTGCCAGTAGTATAGATTTTGGCGAGGGAGACAATGAGCAGTTCTTC | CASSIDFGEGDNEQFF
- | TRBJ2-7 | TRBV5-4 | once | TGTGCCAGCAGCCTGGACAGTGCCTACTACGAGCAGTACTTC | CASSLDSAYYEQYF
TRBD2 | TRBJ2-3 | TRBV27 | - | TGTGCCAGCAGGGGCGGGAGTACAGATACGCAGTATTTT | CASRGGSTDTQYF
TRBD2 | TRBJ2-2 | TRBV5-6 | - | TGTGCCAGCAGACCGGGACTAGCGGGAGTGGCCGGGGAGCTGTTTTTT | CASRPGLAGVAGELFF
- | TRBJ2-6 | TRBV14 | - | TGTGCCAGCAGCCAAAGGCACAGAACATTCTCTGGGGCCAACGTCCTGACTTTC | CASSQRHRTFSGANVLTF
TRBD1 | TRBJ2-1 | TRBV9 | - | TGTGCCAGCAGCGCCTCCGGGACAGGGGGACATGAGCAGTTCTTC | CASSASGTGGHEQFF
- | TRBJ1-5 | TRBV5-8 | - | TGTGCCAGCAGCCCTGGACGGGGGATTGTTGGGAACCAGCCCCAGCATTTT | CASSPGRGIVGNQPQHF
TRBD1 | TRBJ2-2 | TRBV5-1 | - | TGCGCCAGCAGACCGGCAGGGGGCGCGGGCACCGGGGAGCTGTTTTTT | CASRPAGGAGTGELFF
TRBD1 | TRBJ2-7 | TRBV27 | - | TGTGCCAGCAGACAGGGGGTCTACGAGCAGTACTTC | CASRQGVYEQYF
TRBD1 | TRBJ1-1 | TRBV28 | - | TGTGCCAGCAGTGTGGGACAGGGTGGCACTGAAGCTTTCTTT | CASSVGQGGTEAFF
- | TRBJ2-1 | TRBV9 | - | TGTGCCAGCAGCGATTGGAACGGAGCACACAATGAGCAGTTCTTC | CASSDWNGAHNEQFF
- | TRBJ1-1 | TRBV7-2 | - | TGTGCCACCAAGACAGCTAACACTGAAGCTTTCTTT | CATKTANTEAFF
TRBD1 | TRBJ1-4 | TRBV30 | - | TGTGCCTGGAGTGCCCCGGCAGGGGGAAGGATTAAAAATGAAAAACTGTTTTTT | CAWSAPAGGRIKNEKLFF
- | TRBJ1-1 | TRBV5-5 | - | TGTGCCAGCAGCTTGCAGAAGGGCGGGGGGACTGAAGCTTTCTTT | CASSLQKGGGTEAFF
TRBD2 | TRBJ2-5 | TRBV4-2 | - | TGTGCCAGCAGTCCCAGGACTAGCGGGAGGCCCACAAAAGAGACCCAGTACTTC | CASSPRTSGRPTKETQYF
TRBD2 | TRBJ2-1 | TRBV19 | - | TGTGCCAGTAGTATTATGAGCGGGGGTTACAATGAGCAGTTCTTC | CASSIMSGGYNEQFF
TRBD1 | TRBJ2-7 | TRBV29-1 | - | TGCAGCGTCGGACAGGACCACGAGCAGTACTTC | CSVGQDHEQYF
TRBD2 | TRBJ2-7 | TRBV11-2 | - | TGTGCCAGCAGCTTAGATACGGGGCGGGAGGGCGGTTACGAGCAGTACTTC | CASSLDTGREGGYEQYF
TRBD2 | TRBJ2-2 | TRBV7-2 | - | TGTGCCAGCAGTACCGGGACTAGCACCTGGGACGGGGAGCTGTTTTTT | CASSTGTSTWDGELFF
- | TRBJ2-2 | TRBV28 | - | TGTGCCAGCAGTTTCCCGGGACATACGAACACCGGGGAGCTGTTTTTT | CASSFPGHTNTGELFF
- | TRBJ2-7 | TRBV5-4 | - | TGTGCCAGCAGCTTGCGAGTCCAGGGCGAGCAGTACTTC | CASSLRVQGEQYF
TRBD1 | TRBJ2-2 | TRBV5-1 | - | TGCGCCAGCAGCTTGTCCGGGACAGCTAACACCGGGGAGCTGTTTTTT | CASSLSGTANTGELFF
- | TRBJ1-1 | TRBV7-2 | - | TGTGCCAGCAGATTCGCGGGGGGTCCTACTGAAGCTTTCTTT | CASRFAGGPTEAFF
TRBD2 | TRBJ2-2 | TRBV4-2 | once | TGTGCCAGCATGAAAGAACTAGCGGGCGCCGGGGAGCTGTTTTTT | CASMKELAGAGELFF
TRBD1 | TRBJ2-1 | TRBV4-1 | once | TGCGCCAGCAGCCAAGAGGGACAGGGGGCCTACAATGAGCAGTTCTTC | CASSQEGQGAYNEQFF
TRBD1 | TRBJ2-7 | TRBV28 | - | TGTGCCAGCAGTTTAGCCGGGACAGGGGGCTCTTACGAGCAGTACTTC | CASSLAGTGGSYEQYF
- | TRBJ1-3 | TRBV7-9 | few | TGTGCCAGCAGCCGACAGTCCCCTGGAAACACCATATATTTT | CASSRQSPGNTIYF
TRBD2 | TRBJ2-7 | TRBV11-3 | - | TGTGCCAGCAGCGAGACTAGCGGGAGTAACGAGCAGTACTTC | CASSETSGSNEQYF
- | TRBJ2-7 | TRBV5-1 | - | TGCGCCAGCAGCTTGGCCAGGGATTCTTACGAGCAGTACTTC | CASSLARDSYEQYF
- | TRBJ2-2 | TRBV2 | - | TGTGCCAGCAGTAGAGAAAGTTACACCGGGGAGCTGTTTTTT | CASSRESYTGELFF
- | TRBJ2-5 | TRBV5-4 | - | TGTGCCAGCAGCTTGGGACAGACCCAAGAGACCCAGTACTTC | CASSLGQTQETQYF
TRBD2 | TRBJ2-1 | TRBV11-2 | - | TGTGCCAGCAGCTTATCCCAACTAGCGGGACTCTACAATGAGCAGTTCTTC | CASSLSQLAGLYNEQFF
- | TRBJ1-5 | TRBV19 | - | TGTGCCACCCGGGGGGCATCGACAGTAAGCAATCAGCCCCAGCATTTT | CATRGASTVSNQPQHF
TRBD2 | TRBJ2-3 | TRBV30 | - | TGTGCCTGGAAGGGACTAGCGGGAGAGGTAGATACGCAGTATTTT | CAWKGLAGEVDTQYF